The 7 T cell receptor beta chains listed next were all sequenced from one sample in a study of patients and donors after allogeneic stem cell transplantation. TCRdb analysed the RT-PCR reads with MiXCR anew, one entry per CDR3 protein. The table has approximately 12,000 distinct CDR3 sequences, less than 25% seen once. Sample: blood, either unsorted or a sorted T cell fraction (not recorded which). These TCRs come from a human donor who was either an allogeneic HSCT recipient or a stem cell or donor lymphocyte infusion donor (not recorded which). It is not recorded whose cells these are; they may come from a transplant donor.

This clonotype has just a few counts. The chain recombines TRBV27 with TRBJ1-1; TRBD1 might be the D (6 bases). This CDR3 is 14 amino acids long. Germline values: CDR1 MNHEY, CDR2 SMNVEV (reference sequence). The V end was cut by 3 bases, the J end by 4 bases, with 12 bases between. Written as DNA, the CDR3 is TGTGCCAGCAGTTTCACAGGGAGGGTCACTGAAGCTTTCTTT. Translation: CASSFTGRVTEAFF.

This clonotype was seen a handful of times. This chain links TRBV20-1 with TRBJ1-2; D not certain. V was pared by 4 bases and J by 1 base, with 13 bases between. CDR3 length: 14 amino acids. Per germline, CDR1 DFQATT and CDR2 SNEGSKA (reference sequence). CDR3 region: CSATQRRINYGYTF. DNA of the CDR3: TGCAGTGCTACGCAAAGGAGGATTAACTATGGCTACACCTTC.

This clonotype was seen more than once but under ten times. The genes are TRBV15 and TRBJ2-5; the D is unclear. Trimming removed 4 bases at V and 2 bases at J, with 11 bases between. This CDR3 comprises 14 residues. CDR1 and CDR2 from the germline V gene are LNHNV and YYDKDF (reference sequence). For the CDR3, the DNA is TGTGCCACCAGCATAGGTACCATTCAAGAGACCCAGTACTTC. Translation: CATSIGTIQETQYF.

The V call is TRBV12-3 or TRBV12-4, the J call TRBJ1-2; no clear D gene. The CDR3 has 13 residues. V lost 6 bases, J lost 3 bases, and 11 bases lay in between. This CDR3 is CASSLGSDYGYTF. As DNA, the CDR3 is TGTGCCAGCAGCCTCGGGTCGGACTATGGCTACACCTTC.

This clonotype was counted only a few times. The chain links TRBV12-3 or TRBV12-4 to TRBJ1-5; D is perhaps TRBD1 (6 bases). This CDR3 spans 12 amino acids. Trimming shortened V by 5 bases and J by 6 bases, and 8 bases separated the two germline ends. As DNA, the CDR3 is TGTGCCAGCAGTCCCAGGGGTCAGCCCCAGCATTTT. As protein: CASSPRGQPQHF.

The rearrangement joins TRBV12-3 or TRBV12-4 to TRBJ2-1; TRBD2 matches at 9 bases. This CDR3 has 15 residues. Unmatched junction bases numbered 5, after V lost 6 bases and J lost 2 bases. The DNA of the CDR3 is TGTGCCAGCAGCAATAGCGGGAGAGCCTACAATGAGCAGTTCTTC. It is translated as CASSNSGRAYNEQFF.

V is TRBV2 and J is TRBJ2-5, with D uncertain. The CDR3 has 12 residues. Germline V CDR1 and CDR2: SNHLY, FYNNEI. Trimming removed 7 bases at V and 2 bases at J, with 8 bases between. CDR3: CASTVHQETQYF. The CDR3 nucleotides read TGTGCCAGCACGGTCCATCAAGAGACCCAGTACTTC.